This TCR beta chain was obtained from a study of blood T cell repertoires in COVID-19. About the research overall: From T cells, B-cell-depleted T cells, or PBMCs came the material, which was cDNA or gDNA.

In the original analysis: Nucleated cell number was recorded as an estimate derived from reference gene primer amplification. This table comes from immunoSEQ multiplex PCR, and its TCRdb copy is limited to in-frame clones, with some not included. The V and J calls and the clone size are those of that table, but D and trimming were determined from the DNA. This table holds 200,000 to 250,000 clones, around nine tenths found once. Germline CDR1 SQVTM, CDR2 ANQGSEA. V was trimmed by 3 bases and J by 5 bases, leaving 16 bases between them. There are 14 residues in the CDR3. Input material: peripheral blood. The rearrangement joins TRBV29-1 to TRBJ1-2; tentative D call: TRBD1 (5 bases). The TCR was taken from a man aged 18 to 30 with active or convalescent COVID-19. The CDR3 nucleotides read TGCAGCGTTGAGGAGACAGAAGGAAAATATGGCTACACCTTC. It yields the protein CSVEETEGKYGYTF.